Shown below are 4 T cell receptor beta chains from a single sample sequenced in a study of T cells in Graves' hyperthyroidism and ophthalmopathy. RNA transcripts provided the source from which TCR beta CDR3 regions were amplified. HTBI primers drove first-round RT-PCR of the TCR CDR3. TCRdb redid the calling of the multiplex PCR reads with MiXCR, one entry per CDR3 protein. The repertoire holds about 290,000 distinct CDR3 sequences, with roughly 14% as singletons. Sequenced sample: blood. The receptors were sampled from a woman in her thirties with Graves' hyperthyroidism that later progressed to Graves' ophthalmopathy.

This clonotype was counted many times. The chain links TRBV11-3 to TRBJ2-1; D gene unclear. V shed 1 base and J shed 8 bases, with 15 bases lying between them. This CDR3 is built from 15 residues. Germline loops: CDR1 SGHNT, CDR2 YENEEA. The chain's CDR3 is CASSLGPPLQDEQFF. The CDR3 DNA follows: TGTGCCAGCAGCTTAGGGCCCCCCCTCCAGGATGAGCAGTTCTTC.

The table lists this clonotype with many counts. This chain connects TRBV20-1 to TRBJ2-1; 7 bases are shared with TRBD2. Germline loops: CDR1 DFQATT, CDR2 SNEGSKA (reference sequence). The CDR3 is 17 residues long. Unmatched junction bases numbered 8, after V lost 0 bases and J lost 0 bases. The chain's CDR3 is CSARDLRGGSSYNEQFF. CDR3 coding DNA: TGCAGTGCTAGAGATCTTCGCGGGGGAAGCTCCTACAATGAGCAGTTCTTC.

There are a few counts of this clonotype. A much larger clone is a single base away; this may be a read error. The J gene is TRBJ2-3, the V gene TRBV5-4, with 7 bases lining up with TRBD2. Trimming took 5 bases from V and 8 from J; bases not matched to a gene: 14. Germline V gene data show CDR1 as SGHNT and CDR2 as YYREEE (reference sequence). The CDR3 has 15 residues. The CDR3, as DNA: TGTGCCAGCAGTCTGTGGCCGGGGGAGCGGGGTACGCAGTATTTT. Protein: CASSLWPGERGTQYF.

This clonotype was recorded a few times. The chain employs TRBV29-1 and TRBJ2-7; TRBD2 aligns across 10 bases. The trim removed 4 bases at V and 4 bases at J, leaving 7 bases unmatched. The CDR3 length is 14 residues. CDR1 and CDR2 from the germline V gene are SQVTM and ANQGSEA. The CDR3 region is CSVALAGDPYEQYF. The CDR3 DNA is TGCAGCGTTGCCCTAGCGGGAGACCCATACGAGCAGTACTTC.